This T cell receptor beta chain was captured in a study of blood T cell repertoires in COVID-19. Across the whole study: From the United States, Italy and Spain came samples of acute and convalescent COVID-19. Sample material is recorded as cDNA or gDNA derived from T cells, B-cell-depleted T cells, or PBMCs.

This clone was counted a few times. A read error may account for a junction end that differs from germline. The authors' processing: Amplification with reference gene primers provided the estimates of nucleated cell counts. Profiling relied on immunoSEQ multiplex PCR, and the TCRdb table lists in-frame clones only, not all of them. Clone size and V and J calls were adopted from that table, with D and trimming inferred from the DNA. This sample carries 120,000 or so clones, 80% of them seen once, and the ten largest clones take 16%. The clonotype was recovered from a man aged 55 to 69 with active or convalescent COVID-19. Sequencing was performed on peripheral blood.

CDR3: CASSPETRPTRRKTVF. DNA of the CDR3: TGCGCCAGCAGCCCAGAGACCCGACCCACTAGGAGAAAAACTGTTTTT. The V and J genes are TRBV4-3 and TRBJ1-4; D is uncertain. This CDR3 region has 16 residues. Germline CDR1 LGHNA, CDR2 YSLEER.